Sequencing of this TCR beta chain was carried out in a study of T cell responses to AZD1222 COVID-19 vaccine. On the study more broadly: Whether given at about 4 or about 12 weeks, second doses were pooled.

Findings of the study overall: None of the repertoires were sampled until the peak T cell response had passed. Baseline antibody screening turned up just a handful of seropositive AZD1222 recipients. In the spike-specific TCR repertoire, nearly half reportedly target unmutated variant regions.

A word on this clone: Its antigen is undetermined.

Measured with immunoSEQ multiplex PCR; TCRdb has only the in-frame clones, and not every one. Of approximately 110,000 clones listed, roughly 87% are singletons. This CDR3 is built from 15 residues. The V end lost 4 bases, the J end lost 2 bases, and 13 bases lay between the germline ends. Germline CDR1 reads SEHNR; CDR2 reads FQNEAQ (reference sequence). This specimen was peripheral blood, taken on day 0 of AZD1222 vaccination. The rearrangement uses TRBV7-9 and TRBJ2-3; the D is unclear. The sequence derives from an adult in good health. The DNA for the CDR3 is TGTGCCAGCAGCTCCCCGGAGCGCTACACAGATACGCAGTATTTT. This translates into CASSSPERYTDTQYF.